The 20 T cell receptor beta chains presented below share a single source sample, sequenced in a study of PD-1 blockade in mismatch repair-deficient tumors. TCRdb's copy holds only in-frame clones and misses some; the assay was immunoSEQ multiplex PCR. Of just under 80,000 clones listed, 70% to 90% are singletons. The material sequenced was peripheral blood, taken 44 weeks after starting pembrolizumab. The receptors come from an adult with mismatch repair-deficient cancer.

The chain uses TRBV10-3 and TRBJ2-3; D gene ambiguous. Trimming pared 0 bases from V and 2 bases from J, leaving 9 bases between. The CDR3 consists of 15 residues. Germline V gene sequence: CDR1 ENHRY, CDR2 SYGVKD. The CDR3 protein is CAISESFQDTDTQYF. CDR3 DNA sequence: TGTGCCATCAGTGAGTCGTTCCAGGACACAGATACGCAGTATTTT.

V is TRBV7-9 and J is TRBJ1-2; 7 nucleotides line up with TRBD1. Germline loops: CDR1 SEHNR, CDR2 FQNEAQ (reference sequence). This CDR3 has 16 residues. The ends lost 5 bases at V and 0 bases at J; junction bases unmatched: 9. This CDR3 is CASSRTGTDANYGYTF. Written as DNA, the CDR3 is TGTGCCAGCAGCCGTACCGGGACAGACGCTAACTATGGCTACACCTTC.

This clone was counted a single time. V is TRBV4-1 and J is TRBJ1-5, with a tentative D call TRBD1 (5 bases). Germline V gene lookup returns CDR1 MGHRA and CDR2 YSYEKL. This CDR3 is built from 16 residues. V was cut by 0 bases and J by 2 bases, with 11 bases left in between. CDR3 bases: TGCGCCAGCAGCCAAGAGGGGAAACAGGGCAATCAGCCCCAGCATTTT. It translates to CASSQEGKQGNQPQHF.

The gene calls are TRBV6-6 and TRBJ2-6; no clear D. Germline V lookup: CDR1 MNHNY, CDR2 SVGAGI (reference sequence). The CDR3 covers 13 residues. Trimming cost V 10 bases and J 0 bases, with 7 bases left between them. The CDR3 DNA is TGTGCCACGGCAGCCTCTGGGGCCAACGTCCTGACTTTC. Translated, it gives CATAASGANVLTF.

The V gene is TRBV7-9, the J gene TRBJ1-5; D possibly corresponds to TRBD1 (6 bases). CDR3 length: 15 amino acids. CDR1 is SEHNR and CDR2 is FQNEAQ in the germline V gene (reference sequence). V was clipped by 5 bases and J by 7 bases, with 18 bases between them. CDR3 amino acids: CASSPEAGGLQPQHF. The CDR3 coding sequence is TGTGCCAGCAGCCCCGAGGCGGGGGGCTTGCAGCCCCAGCATTTT.

The chain joins TRBV6-1 to TRBJ2-6; 7 bases are shared with TRBD1. CDR1 is MNHNS, CDR2 SASEGT, per germline. The V gene end was trimmed by 6 bases and the J gene end by 3 bases; junction bases not matched to a gene: 5. The CDR3 loop spans 15 amino acids. CDR3 sequence reads: CASRDRLGGANVLTF. In DNA form, the CDR3 reads TGTGCCAGCAGGGACAGGCTTGGTGGGGCCAACGTCCTGACTTTC.

The rearrangement joins TRBV6-7 to TRBJ1-5; no definite D call. TRBV6-7 is an open reading frame, and its role is uncertain. The CDR3 extends over 10 amino acids. With 8 bases removed from V and 9 bases from J, the gap between germline ends came to 8 bases. CDR3 loop: CASRSRPQHF. The DNA of the CDR3 is TGTGCCAGCCGCTCTAGGCCCCAGCATTTT.

The rearrangement links TRBV28 to TRBJ1-1; 9 bases line up with TRBD1. This CDR3 comprises 17 residues. The germline CDR1 and CDR2 sequences are MDHEN and SYDVKM. Losses at the gene ends were 1 base for V and 0 bases for J; bases not matched to a gene: 6. The CDR3 region is CASSLLGTGSVNTEAFF. CDR3 sequence (DNA): TGTGCCAGCAGTTTATTAGGGACAGGGTCTGTGAACACTGAAGCTTTCTTT. The entire variable domain, with the rest obtained from reference TRBV28 and TRBJ1-1, is as follows: DVKVTQSSRYLVKRTGEKVFLECVQDMDHENMFWYRQDPGLGLRLIYFSYDVKMKEKGDIPEGYSVSREKKERFSLILESASTNQTSMYLCASSLLGTGSVNTEAFFGQGTRLTVV.

The V call is TRBV15, the J call TRBJ1-3, with no clear D. The CDR3 has 14 residues. Germline V gene sequence: CDR1 LNHNV, CDR2 YYDKDF (reference sequence). Deletions cut 4 bases from V and 0 bases from J, with 7 bases between. CDR3 DNA: TGTGCCACCAGCATGCTGGGCTCTGGAAACACCATATATTTT. This sequence encodes CATSMLGSGNTIYF.

A single count supports this clone. The chain uses TRBV28 and TRBJ2-7, with D unclear. The CDR3 sequence is 12 residues long. Germline values: CDR1 MDHEN, CDR2 SYDVKM. The germline V and J ends were trimmed by 10 bases and 4 bases, with 14 bases remaining between them. The CDR3 DNA sequence: TGTGCCACCCGCGCAAGACTGTACGAGCAGTACTTC. This gives the protein CATRARLYEQYF.

The chain combines TRBV4-1 with TRBJ1-3; 7 bases match TRBD1. CDR1 MGHRA and CDR2 YSYEKL come from the germline V gene. V lost 0 bases and J lost 7; bases outside the gene matches: 3. The CDR3 sequence is 14 residues long. The CDR3 is CASSQEAGGNTIYF. CDR3 nucleotides: TGCGCCAGCAGCCAAGAGGCAGGGGGGAACACCATATATTTT.

The chain has TRBV7-8 and TRBJ2-7; 8 positions match TRBD2. The V segment lost 5 bases and the J segment 2 bases; nucleotides outside the gene matches: 14. CDR3 length equals 17 residues. The germline gives CDR1 SGHVS, CDR2 FQNEAQ. Written as DNA, the CDR3 is TGTGCCAGCAGCCGGGGGGGGCAGCGGGGAGTCACCTACGAGCAGTACTTC. It codes for CASSRGGQRGVTYEQYF.

This clone was seen a handful of times. The chain couples TRBV30 to TRBJ2-3, with TRBD1 identical over 7 bases. V lost 0 bases to trimming and J lost 8 bases; unmatched junction nucleotides: 8. The CDR3 runs 14 residues. Per the germline V gene, CDR1 is GTSNPN and CDR2 is SVGIG (reference sequence). The CDR3 DNA reads TGTGCCTGGAGTGTACTAGGGGACAGAGGTACGCAGTATTTT. The encoded protein is CAWSVLGDRGTQYF.

The rearrangement joins TRBV2 to TRBJ1-4; the D gene is possibly TRBD1 (5 bases). The CDR3 has 14 amino acids. The V gene's germline CDR1 is SNHLY and CDR2 FYNNEI. Trimming took off 8 bases at V and 4 bases at J, with 14 bases between the two ends. CDR3 sequence: CASLPGRLNEKLFF. CDR3 nucleotide sequence: TGTGCCAGCCTCCCGGGACGGCTTAATGAAAAACTGTTTTTT.

V is TRBV11-3 and J is TRBJ2-7, with 8 bases identical to TRBD1. CDR3 length: 14 residues. CDR1 is SGHNT and CDR2 is YENEEA in the germline V gene. Unmatched junction bases numbered 3, after V lost 2 bases and J lost 3 bases. CDR3 amino acids: CASSLIRGLYEQYF. The CDR3 region has the DNA TGTGCCAGCAGCTTAATCAGGGGGCTCTACGAGCAGTACTTC.

V gene TRBV9 combines with J gene TRBJ2-1; D may be TRBD2 (6 bases). This CDR3 is 15 amino acids long. V lost 4 bases, J lost 6 bases, and 17 bases lay in between. CDR1 is SGDLS and CDR2 is YYNGEE in the germline V gene. CDR3 sequence: CASSPMGDSSNEQFF. CDR3 in DNA: TGTGCCAGCAGCCCCATGGGGGACTCGAGCAATGAGCAGTTCTTC.

Turning to this clone: The same CDR3 also results from other DNA sequences found in this sample. This chain joins TRBV30 and TRBJ2-5; 12 bases agree with TRBD2. This CDR3 spans 16 amino acids. V was pared by 4 bases and J by 5 bases, with 11 bases of the junction left unmatched. The V gene's germline CDR1 is GTSNPN and CDR2 SVGIG (reference sequence). CDR3 sequence (DNA): TGTGCCTGGACTAGCGGGAGGGGACGGGAGTTTGAGACCCAGTACTTC. Translating gives CAWTSGRGREFETQYF.

The chain has TRBV12-5 and TRBJ2-5, with TRBD2 as a possible D gene (6 bases). Germline V lookup: CDR1 LGHNT, CDR2 FRNRAP. The CDR3 has 14 amino acids. V lost 6 bases, J lost 1 base, and 12 bases lay in between. This chain's CDR3 is CASGAPGVQETQYF. Here the CDR3 DNA reads TGTGCTAGTGGGGCCCCGGGGGTCCAAGAGACCCAGTACTTC.

This sequence joins TRBV9 and TRBJ2-1, with 10 bases fitting TRBD2. CDR3 length: 17 amino acids. Germline assignment: CDR1 SGDLS and CDR2 YYNGEE. Trimming took 4 bases from V and 4 from J; bases not matched to a gene: 11. CDR3 amino acids: CASSPLGLARAYNEQFF. The CDR3, as DNA: TGTGCCAGCAGCCCCCTGGGACTAGCGAGAGCGTACAATGAGCAGTTCTTC. Full variable domain (remainder filled in from reference TRBV9 and TRBJ2-1): DSGVTQTPKHLITATGQRVTLRCSPRSGDLSVYWYQQSLDQGLQFLIQYYNGEERAKGNILERFSAQQFPDLHSELNLSSLELGDSALYFCASSPLGLARAYNEQFFGPGTRLTVL.

The chain uses TRBV7-8 and TRBJ2-1; weak D call: TRBD2 (7 bases). The germline V and J ends were trimmed by 5 bases and 7 bases, with 18 bases remaining between them. Germline CDR1 reads SGHVS; CDR2 reads FQNEAQ. CDR3 length: 15 amino acids. The CDR3 reads CASSPKGGRGNEQFF. The DNA of the CDR3 is TGTGCCAGCAGCCCCAAAGGGGGGAGGGGTAATGAGCAGTTCTTC.